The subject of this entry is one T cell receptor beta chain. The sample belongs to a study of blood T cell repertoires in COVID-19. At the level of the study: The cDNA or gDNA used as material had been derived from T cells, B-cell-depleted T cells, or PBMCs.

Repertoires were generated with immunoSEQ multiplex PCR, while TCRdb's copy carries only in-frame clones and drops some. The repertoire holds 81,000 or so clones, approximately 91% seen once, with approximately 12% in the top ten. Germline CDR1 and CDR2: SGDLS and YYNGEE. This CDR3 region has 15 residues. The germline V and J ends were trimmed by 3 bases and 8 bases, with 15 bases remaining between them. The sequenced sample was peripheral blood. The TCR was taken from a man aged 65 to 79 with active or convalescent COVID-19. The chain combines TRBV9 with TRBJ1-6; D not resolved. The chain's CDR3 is CASSASGSLDSPLHF. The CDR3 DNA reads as TGTGCCAGCAGCGCCTCCGGGTCCCTTGATTCACCCCTCCACTTT.